A single sample is the source of the 12 T cell receptor beta chains below, sequenced in a study of OX40 agonist ivuxolimab in advanced cancers. Libraries were built with the immunoSEQ multiplex PCR assay. TCRdb limited this immuneACCESS table to in-frame rearrangements with V and J called. A share of clones is missing; checked studies link under half to unresolved V genes, and the rest is unexplained. The sample has approximately 77,000 clones on record, roughly 84% of them singletons. The ten largest clones take up about 7.3% of the sample. The input for sequencing was CD4+ or CD8+ T cells sorted from blood, taken in a trial of the OX40 agonist ivuxolimab. The receptors were gathered from an adult with an advanced solid tumor such as melanoma, head and neck, liver or kidney cancer.

The chain employs TRBV14 and TRBJ1-1, with D perhaps matching TRBD1 (5 bases). The germline gives CDR1 SGHDN, CDR2 FVKESK. The CDR3 length is 13 residues. The V and J ends lost 5 bases and 2 bases respectively, with 9 bases between them. This chain's CDR3 is CASSRDGNTEAFF. The DNA for the CDR3 is TGTGCCAGCAGCAGGGACGGAAACACTGAAGCTTTCTTT.

V is TRBV11-2 and J is TRBJ1-1; D ambiguous. The ends were cut back, 5 bases at V and 6 bases at J, with 10 bases in the middle. From germline, CDR1 is SGHAT and CDR2 FQNNGV. The CDR3 has 12 amino acids. CDR3 sequence (DNA): TGTGCCAGCAGCGGCAGAGCGGCTGAAGCTTTCTTT. Its protein is CASSGRAAEAFF.

The rearrangement links TRBV11-3 to TRBJ2-7; 8 bases align to TRBD1. CDR3 length: 17 amino acids. Trimming removed 2 bases from V and 2 bases from J; junction bases left unmatched: 11. Germline values: CDR1 SGHNT, CDR2 YENEEA. The DNA for the CDR3 is TGTGCCAGCAGCTTACCAGGGGGCCCCATTACGACCTACGAGCAGTACTTC. Protein product: CASSLPGGPITTYEQYF.

V and J are TRBV7-9 and TRBJ2-1; D is undetermined. Trimming took off 6 bases at V and 4 bases at J, with 4 bases between the two ends. There are 11 residues in the CDR3. Looked up from germline, CDR1 is SEHNR and CDR2 is FQNEAQ (reference sequence). CDR3 nucleotides: TGTGCCAGCAGAGTTTACAATGAGCAGTTCTTC. It yields the protein CASRVYNEQFF.

The gene calls are TRBV10-3 and TRBJ2-1; no reliable D call. The V gene's germline CDR1 is ENHRY and CDR2 SYGVKD. The length of the CDR3 is 11 residues. The ends were cut back, 2 bases at V and 8 bases at J, with 4 bases in the middle. The CDR3 reads CAISENDEQFF. In DNA form, the CDR3 reads TGTGCCATCAGTGAGAACGATGAGCAGTTCTTC.

The chain carries TRBV7-3 and TRBJ2-7; tentatively, D is TRBD2 (5 bases). V was trimmed by 2 bases and J by 7 bases, leaving 12 bases between them. The CDR3 has 13 residues. Germline assignment: CDR1 SGHTA and CDR2 FQGTGA. CDR3 sequence: CASSLVSSGEQYF. CDR3 coding DNA: TGTGCCAGCAGCTTAGTGAGCTCGGGGGAGCAGTACTTC.

The V and J genes are TRBV7-8 and TRBJ2-5; 7 bases fit TRBD2. Trimming took 5 bases from V and 2 from J; bases not matched to a gene: 11. The CDR3 covers 16 residues. The germline CDR1 and CDR2 sequences are SGHVS and FQNEAQ. This CDR3 reads CASSAWVTREQETQYF. The CDR3 DNA reads as TGTGCCAGCAGCGCCTGGGTGACGCGGGAGCAAGAGACCCAGTACTTC. Full variable domain (remainder filled in from reference TRBV7-8 and TRBJ2-5): GAGVSQSPRYKVAKRGQDVALRCDPISGHVSLFWYQQALGQGPEFLTYFQNEAQLDKSGLPSDRFFAERPEGSVSTLKIQRTQQEDSAVYLCASSAWVTREQETQYFGPGTRLLVL.

The CDR3 protein is CASSPPALNEQFF. In DNA, the CDR3 is TGTGCCAGCTCACCACCGGCACTCAATGAGCAGTTCTTC. V usage is TRBV18 and J usage is TRBJ2-1, with D uncertain. V dropped 0 bases and J dropped 6 bases, with 6 bases sitting between them. The V gene's germline CDR1 is KGHSH and CDR2 LQKENI. The CDR3 covers 13 residues.

V usage is TRBV19 and J usage is TRBJ2-2, with D maybe TRBD1 (5 bases). With 7 bases removed from V and 6 bases from J, the gap between germline ends came to 15 bases. This CDR3 has 14 residues. The germline V gene has CDR1 LNHDA and CDR2 SQIVND (reference sequence). The CDR3 DNA sequence: TGTGCCAGTACTATGGAAAGGGGTGCCGGGGAGCTGTTTTTT. This codes for CASTMERGAGELFF.

The V and J genes are TRBV18 and TRBJ1-3; no reliable D call. Germline CDR1 KGHSH, CDR2 LQKENI. The CDR3 totals 15 residues. V shed 3 bases and J shed 0 bases, with 9 bases lying between them. CDR3 protein: CASSPRRDSGNTIYF. CDR3 coding DNA: TGTGCCAGCTCACCCCGCCGAGACTCTGGAAACACCATATATTTT.

This sequence joins TRBV29-1 and TRBJ1-1; no firm D call. V was shortened by 3 bases and J by 7 bases, with 12 bases between the two germline ends. Germline V gene lookup returns CDR1 SQVTM and CDR2 ANQGSEA. CDR3 length: 12 amino acids. CDR3 bases: TGCAGCGTTGATGGGAACTCGGTTGAAGCTTTCTTT. Amino acids: CSVDGNSVEAFF.

This clone was observed a handful of times. V and J are TRBV28 and TRBJ2-7; D may be TRBD1 (7 bases). The CDR3 runs to 16 residues. CDR1 and CDR2 from the germline V gene are MDHEN and SYDVKM. V shed 4 bases and J shed 0 bases, with 16 bases lying between them. The chain's CDR3 is CASSSPEGDSSYEQYF. As DNA, the CDR3 is TGTGCCAGCAGTTCCCCGGAGGGGGACAGCTCCTACGAGCAGTACTTC.